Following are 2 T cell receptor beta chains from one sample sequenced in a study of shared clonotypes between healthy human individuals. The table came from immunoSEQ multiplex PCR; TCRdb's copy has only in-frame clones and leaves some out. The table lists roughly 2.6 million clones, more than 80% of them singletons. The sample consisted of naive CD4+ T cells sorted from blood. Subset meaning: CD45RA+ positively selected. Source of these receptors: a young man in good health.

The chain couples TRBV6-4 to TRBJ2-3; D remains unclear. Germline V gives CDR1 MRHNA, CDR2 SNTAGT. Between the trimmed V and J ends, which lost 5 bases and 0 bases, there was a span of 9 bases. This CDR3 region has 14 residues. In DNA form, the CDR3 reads TGTGCCAGCAGTCTGCGGCACAGCACAGATACGCAGTATTTT. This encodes CASSLRHSTDTQYF.

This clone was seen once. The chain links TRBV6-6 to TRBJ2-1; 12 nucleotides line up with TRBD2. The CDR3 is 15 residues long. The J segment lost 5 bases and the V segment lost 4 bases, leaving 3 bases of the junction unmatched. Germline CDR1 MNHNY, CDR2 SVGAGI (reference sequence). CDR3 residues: CASSSSGGANNEQFF. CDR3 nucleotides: TGTGCCAGCAGTTCTAGCGGGGGGGCCAACAATGAGCAGTTCTTC.